This T cell receptor beta chain was recovered during a study of T-cell memory formation after mild COVID-19. Overall study: Among the donors, TCR clusters were largely specific to each donor.

CDR1 and CDR2 (germline): SEHNR, FQNEAQ (reference sequence). The CDR3 has 13 residues. V gave up 8 bases and J gave up 6 bases, with 13 bases separating them. Study results and caveats: Mainly in CM and EM were contracting CD4+ clones; CD8+ were in EMRA. Whether second-wave clones peaking at day 37 were SARS-CoV-2 specific went unconfirmed.

Regarding this clonotype: Its cognate antigen is unknown.

TCRdb reprocessed the 5' RACE reads via MiXCR and lists one record per CDR3 protein. The table shows around 150,000 distinct CDR3 sequences, with about 14% occurring only once. The chain joins TRBV7-9 to TRBJ2-2, with D tentatively TRBD2 (5 bases). This clonotype originated in an adult woman who had mild COVID-19 (a few samples of this study predate the infection). Cell type and time point are not known. Sequencing was performed on PBMCs or a T cell subset sorted from them (not recorded which). Here the CDR3 DNA reads TGTGCCAGCGGCCTAACCGGGGCCGGGGAGCTGTTTTTT. This gives the protein CASGLTGAGELFF. Based on the CDR3 plus reference TRBV7-9 and TRBJ2-2, the full variable domain is DTGVSQNPRHKITKRGQNVTFRCDPISEHNRLYWYRQTLGQGPEFLTYFQNEAQLEKSRLLSDRFSAERPKGSFSTLEIQRTEQGDSAMYLCASGLTGAGELFFGEGSRLTVL.